This paragraph reports one T cell receptor (beta chain). Study processing details: Cell counts per sample came from amplifying reference gene primers. Here immunoSEQ multiplex PCR was the method, and the copy in TCRdb shows in-frame clones only, minus some. The V and J calls and clone size are taken from that table; D and trimming were inferred from the DNA. The sample has approximately 140,000 clones; approximately 87% are singletons. The data were obtained in a study of blood T cell repertoires in COVID-19. Study summary: In each case, the material was cDNA or gDNA derived from T cells, B-cell-depleted T cells, or PBMCs.

Trimming cost V 0 bases and J 1 base; bases outside gene matches: 2. Germline V gene data show CDR1 as SGHRS and CDR2 as YFSETQ. This CDR3 comprises 16 residues. The rearrangement links TRBV5-1 to TRBJ2-5; TRBD1 matches at 11 bases. The TCR sequence derives from an elderly man with acute or convalescent COVID-19. The specimen was peripheral blood. The CDR3, as DNA: TGCGCCAGCAGCTTGGCGGGACAGGGGGGCCAAGAGACCCAGTACTTC. Protein: CASSLAGQGGQETQYF.